What follows are 19 T cell receptor beta chains derived from one specimen sequenced in a study of T cells in Graves' hyperthyroidism and ophthalmopathy. RNA transcripts yielded amplified TCR beta CDR3 regions. TCR CDR3 regions were first amplified by RT-PCR with HTBI primers. TCRdb fed the multiplex PCR reads into MiXCR, producing one record per CDR3 protein. The table has 660,000 or so distinct CDR3 sequences, around 20% seen once. The sample was blood. These receptors originate from a young man with Graves' ophthalmopathy.

In this sample, this clonotype turned up many times. The genes are TRBV7-2 and TRBJ1-1; perhaps TRBD1 as D (6 bases). V lost 2 bases and J 0 bases, leaving 16 bases between the germline ends. The CDR3 has 17 amino acids. CDR1 and CDR2 from the germline V gene are SGHTA and FQGNSA. CDR3 DNA: TGTGCCAGCAGCTTATTAGGCGCGGGGGCGGTGAACACTGAAGCTTTCTTT. It encodes CASSLLGAGAVNTEAFF.

This chain connects TRBV19 to TRBJ2-7, with D possibly TRBD2 on 6 matching bases. The germline CDR1 and CDR2 sequences are LNHDA and SQIVND (reference sequence). The V gene lost 5 bases and the J gene lost 0 bases, with 17 bases spanning the gap. The CDR3 is 16 residues long. The CDR3 DNA follows: TGTGCCAGTAGTTCCTGGGCCGGGGGAAGCTCCTACGAGCAGTACTTC. It codes for CASSSWAGGSSYEQYF.

This clonotype was counted many times. This CDR3 reads CATSLRYRDEQYF. CDR3 nucleotide sequence: TGTGCCACCTCCTTAAGATACAGGGACGAGCAGTACTTC. The chain uses TRBV28 and TRBJ2-7; D possibly corresponds to TRBD1 (6 bases). This CDR3 has 13 residues. Trimming left V 10 bases short and J 5 bases short, with 18 bases between. CDR1 is MDHEN and CDR2 is SYDVKM in the germline V gene.

J is TRBJ1-4 and V is TRBV7-9, with D unclear. With 5 bases removed from V and 4 bases from J, the gap between germline ends came to 14 bases. The CDR3 has 15 residues. CDR1 is SEHNR and CDR2 is FQNEAQ in the germline V gene (reference sequence). CDR3 bases: TGTGCCAGCAGCGCCGCAAGGTTTGGTAATGAAAAACTGTTTTTT. Amino acids: CASSAARFGNEKLFF.

This clonotype was observed a few times. The gene calls are TRBV6-2 or TRBV6-3 and TRBJ2-5; a possible D gene is TRBD2 (6 bases). V was pared by 11 bases and J by 2 bases, with 9 bases between. The CDR3 is 11 residues long. Germline values: CDR1 MNHEY, CDR2 SVGEGT. The CDR3 sequence: CARTIQETQYF. DNA of the CDR3: TGTGCCCGGACTATACAAGAGACCCAGTACTTC.

The chain combines TRBV12-3 or TRBV12-4 with TRBJ1-2; 11 nucleotides agree with TRBD1. J lost 5 bases, V lost 7 bases, and 9 bases had no gene match. CDR3 length: 15 amino acids. This CDR3 reads CASNVGQGAKYGYTF. CDR3 in DNA: TGTGCCAGCAACGTTGGACAGGGGGCGAAGTATGGCTACACCTTC.

About this clonotype: A much larger clone differs by one base, so this may be a read error. The chain links TRBV2 to TRBJ2-5; D might be TRBD1 (6 bases). Germline V gene data show CDR1 as SNHLY and CDR2 as FYNNEI. The CDR3 consists of 14 residues. The CDR3 nucleotides read TGTGCCAACAGTGAAGAGACAGGACAAGAGACCCAGTACTTC. It yields the protein CANSEETGQETQYF.

This clonotype came up many times. This chain links TRBV28 with TRBJ2-7; 7 nucleotides agree with TRBD1. CDR3 length equals 17 residues. Germline V gives CDR1 MDHEN, CDR2 SYDVKM. V shed 5 bases and J 3 bases; nucleotides not matched to a gene: 16. CDR3 sequence reads: CASSPLIRGRRGYEQYF. The DNA of the CDR3 is TGTGCCAGCAGTCCCCTCATAAGGGGGCGACGGGGCTACGAGCAGTACTTC.

This clonotype was counted at least ten times. The chain links TRBV11-2 to TRBJ1-2; no clear D. V gave up 4 bases and J gave up 0 bases, with 12 bases separating them. CDR1 is SGHAT and CDR2 is FQNNGV in the germline V gene. CDR3 size: 15 residues. This CDR3 reads CASSSGPYTNYGYTF. The CDR3 DNA sequence: TGTGCCAGCAGCTCCGGACCCTACACTAACTATGGCTACACCTTC.

The chain carries TRBV19 and TRBJ2-7; D is possibly TRBD2 (5 bases). The germline CDR1 and CDR2 sequences are LNHDA and SQIVND (reference sequence). The CDR3 length is 13 residues. Trimming left V 3 bases short and J 0 bases short, with 6 bases between. CDR3 coding DNA: TGTGCCAGTAGTATGGGGAGCTCCTACGAGCAGTACTTC. It yields the protein CASSMGSSYEQYF.

This clonotype was found a few times. The V and J genes are TRBV7-8 and TRBJ2-2, with 7 bases fitting TRBD1. This CDR3 has 14 amino acids. Trimming cost V 3 bases and J 7 bases; bases outside gene matches: 5. From germline, CDR1 is SGHVS and CDR2 FQNEAQ. CDR3 nucleotide sequence: TGTGCCAGCAGCTTCACAGGGGTGGTCGGGGAGCTGTTTTTT. It specifies CASSFTGVVGELFF.

The gene calls are TRBV19 and TRBJ1-5; TRBD1 matches at 7 bases. J was trimmed by 1 base and V by 6 bases; bases with no gene match: 6. Germline V gene lookup returns CDR1 LNHDA and CDR2 SQIVND (reference sequence). The CDR3 runs 15 residues. In DNA form, the CDR3 reads TGTGCCAGTAGAGCCGACAGGGCAAGCAATCAGCCCCAGCATTTT. Amino acid sequence: CASRADRASNQPQHF.

This clonotype was seen a few times. V and J are TRBV4-1 and TRBJ2-7; D uncertain. V lost 4 bases, J lost 2 bases, and 15 bases lay in between. Germline V gene data show CDR1 as MGHRA and CDR2 as YSYEKL. The CDR3 totals 15 residues. In DNA, the CDR3 is TGCGCCAGCAGCCGTTTAGTGATAGGGCCCTACGAGCAGTACTTC. Its protein is CASSRLVIGPYEQYF.

This clonotype showed up many times. The chain recombines TRBV2 with TRBJ2-1; 8 bases are a match to TRBD2. CDR3 size: 17 residues. V shed 3 bases, J shed 9 bases, and the junction held 16 bases outside the gene matches. Per the germline V gene, CDR1 is SNHLY and CDR2 is FYNNEI. The CDR3 bases are TGTGCCAGCAGTGAGATGCCCGGGACTAGGGACGAAATTGAGCAGTTCTTC. Translating it yields CASSEMPGTRDEIEQFF.

The chain uses TRBV5-1 and TRBJ1-1, with D unresolved. Germline V lookup: CDR1 SGHRS, CDR2 YFSETQ. The CDR3 contains 14 residues. Trimming cost V 2 bases and J 0 bases, with 8 bases left between them. The CDR3 reads CASSFTFMNTEAFF. CDR3 in DNA: TGCGCCAGCAGCTTTACGTTCATGAACACTGAAGCTTTCTTT.

This clonotype was seen a few times. The chain links TRBV24-1 to TRBJ2-3; 7 bases agree with TRBD1. The germline V gene encodes CDR1 KGHDR and CDR2 SFDVKD. The CDR3 sequence is 16 residues long. V was clipped by 3 bases and J by 1 base; unmatched bases: 6. The CDR3 here is CATSDPGGGGTDTQYF. DNA for the CDR3: TGTGCCACCAGTGATCCAGGGGGTGGTGGCACAGATACGCAGTATTTT.

This clonotype has just a few counts. This rearrangement joins TRBV11-2 to TRBJ2-3, with a possible D match to TRBD2 (7 bases). Germline V gives CDR1 SGHAT, CDR2 FQNNGV. Between the trimmed V and J ends, which lost 5 bases and 0 bases, there was a span of 24 bases. The CDR3 is 19 amino acids. In DNA form, the CDR3 reads TGTGCCAGCAGCCGGTTAGGGGGGGCGGGAAGACCTAGCACAGATACGCAGTATTTT. It is translated as CASSRLGGAGRPSTDTQYF.

This clonotype was recorded many times. The chain employs TRBV30 and TRBJ1-1; 7 nucleotides align to TRBD1. Trimming took 1 base from V and 5 from J; bases not matched to a gene: 4. The CDR3 has 13 residues. Germline lookup yields CDR1 GTSNPN and CDR2 SVGIG (reference sequence). In nucleotides, the CDR3 is TGTGCCTGGAGTGAGGGGGCGCGTACTGAAGCTTTCTTT. Translating it yields CAWSEGARTEAFF.

The CDR3 spells CASSYSGAGGTDTQYF. The CDR3 nucleotides are TGTGCCAGCAGTTACTCCGGGGCAGGCGGCACAGATACGCAGTATTTT. The chain recombines TRBV6-6 with TRBJ2-3; D may correspond to TRBD1 or TRBD2 (5 bases each). V lost 0 bases and J 1 base, leaving 11 bases between the germline ends. Germline CDR1 and CDR2: MNHNY and SVGAGI (reference sequence). CDR3 size: 16 residues.